The clone carrying this T cell receptor beta chain was seen at least ten times. Its target is unknown. This entry is derived from a study of human T cells and chemical hapten exposure. Study-wide findings and caveats: Expanded TCRs were compared with controls, and the expanded TCRs formed significantly more large CDR3 similarity clusters.

Per the germline V gene, CDR1 is KGHDR and CDR2 is SFDVKD. The CDR3 length is 15 residues. Between the trimmed V and J ends, which lost 3 bases and 4 bases, there was a span of 12 bases. Time point indicated: patch test 2, 6 weeks after DPC sensitization. The sample's treatment: therapeutic diphenylcyclopropenone sensitization with weekly scalp DPC. Donors, patients with alopecia ranging from 18 to 70 years old and judged suitable for DPC, provided samples. The study used a library that attached unique molecular identifiers to individual cDNA molecules. TCRdb re-called the RACE reads through MiXCR, storing one row per CDR3 protein. The sample carries approximately 25,000 distinct CDR3 sequences, more than 8% recorded once.

The sequences come from whole blood, collected in connection with sensitization to the hapten diphenylcyclopropenone (DPC). The J gene is TRBJ1-5, the V gene TRBV24-1; D remains ambiguous. The TCR sequence derives from a man younger than 40 with alopecia areata. Some clones in this sample may be carry-over from other donors' samples. Written as DNA, the CDR3 is TGTGCCACCAGTGATGGAAGTGAGGGAAATCAGCCCCAGCATTTT. This translates into CATSDGSEGNQPQHF.